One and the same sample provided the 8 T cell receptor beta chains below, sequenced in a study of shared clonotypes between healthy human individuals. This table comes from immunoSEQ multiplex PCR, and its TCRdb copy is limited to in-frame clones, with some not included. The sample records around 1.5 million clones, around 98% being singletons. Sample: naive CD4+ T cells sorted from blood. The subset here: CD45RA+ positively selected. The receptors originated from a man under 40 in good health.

The DNA for the CDR3 is TGTGCCAGCAGCCTGGGACAGGGAGAGACCCAGTACTTC. Its translation is CASSLGQGETQYF. This chain uses TRBV7-7 with TRBJ2-5; 9 bases map to TRBD1. Per germline, CDR1 SSHAT and CDR2 FNYEAQ (reference sequence). V dropped 5 bases and J dropped 4; count of bases not matched to a gene: 2. The CDR3 spans 13 residues.

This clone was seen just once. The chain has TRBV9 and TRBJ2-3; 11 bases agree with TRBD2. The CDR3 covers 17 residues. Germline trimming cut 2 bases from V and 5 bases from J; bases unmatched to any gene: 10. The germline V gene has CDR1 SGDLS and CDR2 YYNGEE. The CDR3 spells CASSVGVGLAELDTQYF. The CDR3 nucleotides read TGTGCCAGCAGCGTGGGCGTGGGACTAGCGGAATTAGATACGCAGTATTTT.

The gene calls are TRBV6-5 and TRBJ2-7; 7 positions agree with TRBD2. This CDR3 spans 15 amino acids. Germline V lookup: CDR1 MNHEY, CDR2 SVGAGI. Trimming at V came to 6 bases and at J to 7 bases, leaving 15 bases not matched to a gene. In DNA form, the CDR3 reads TGTGCCAGCAGCCTCTCTGCGGGAGTCTTTATGGAGCAGTACTTC. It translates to CASSLSAGVFMEQYF.

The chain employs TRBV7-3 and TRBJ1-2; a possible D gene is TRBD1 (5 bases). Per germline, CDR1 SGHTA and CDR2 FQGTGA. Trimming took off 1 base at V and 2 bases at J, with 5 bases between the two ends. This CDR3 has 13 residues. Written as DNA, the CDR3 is TGTGCCAGCAGCTTAAGGGGGAACTATGGCTACACCTTC. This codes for CASSLRGNYGYTF.

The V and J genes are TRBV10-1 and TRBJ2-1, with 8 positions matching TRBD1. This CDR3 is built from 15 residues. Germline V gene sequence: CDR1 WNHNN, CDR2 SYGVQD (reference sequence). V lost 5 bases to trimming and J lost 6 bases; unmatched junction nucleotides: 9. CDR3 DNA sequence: TGCGCCAGCAGTCAAGACAGGGGCTGGGGCAATGAGCAGTTCTTC. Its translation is CASSQDRGWGNEQFF.

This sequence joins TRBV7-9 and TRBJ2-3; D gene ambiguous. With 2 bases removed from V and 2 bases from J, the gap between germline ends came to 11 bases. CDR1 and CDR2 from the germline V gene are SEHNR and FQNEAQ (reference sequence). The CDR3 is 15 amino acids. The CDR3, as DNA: TGTGCCAGCAGCTTACGGGCAGGCACCACAGATACGCAGTATTTT. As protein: CASSLRAGTTDTQYF.

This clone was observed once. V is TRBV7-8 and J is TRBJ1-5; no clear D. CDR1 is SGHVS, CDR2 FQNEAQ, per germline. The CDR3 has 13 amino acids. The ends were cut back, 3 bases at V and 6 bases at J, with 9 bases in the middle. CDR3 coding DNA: TGTGCCAGCAGCTTGGAAACTGGTCAGCCCCAGCATTTT. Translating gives CASSLETGQPQHF.

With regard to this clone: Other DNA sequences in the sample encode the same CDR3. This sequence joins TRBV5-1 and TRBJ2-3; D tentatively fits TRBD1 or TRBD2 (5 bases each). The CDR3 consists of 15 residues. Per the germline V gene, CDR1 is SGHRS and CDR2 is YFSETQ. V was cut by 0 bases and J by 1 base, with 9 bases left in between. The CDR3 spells CASSLGGPRTDTQYF. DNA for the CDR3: TGCGCCAGCAGCTTGGGGGGACCTCGCACAGATACGCAGTATTTT.